This TCR beta chain appears in the sequencing data of a study of cytomegalovirus exposure and HLA in healthy donors. Overall study results and limits: The study flagged some 180 TCR beta chains as cytomegalovirus-associated. Many donors carried some public TCRs, although rarity characterized most TCR sequences.

Assay: immunoSEQ multiplex PCR; the TCRdb copy retains only in-frame clones and omits some. The sample consists of about 330,000 clones, about 90% of them appearing once. The CDR3 loop spans 13 amino acids. Trimming took off 2 bases at V and 1 base at J, with 3 bases between the two ends. Germline CDR1 and CDR2: SGHRS and YFSETQ. Concerning this clone: Its matching antigen is unknown.

The sample was PBMCs. The chain employs TRBV5-1 and TRBJ2-2, with D uncertain. This TCR was sampled from a woman between 25 and 40 years old in good health and CMV-seropositive. CDR3 in amino acids: CASSFLNTGELFF. The CDR3 DNA sequence: TGCGCCAGCAGCTTCCTGAACACCGGGGAGCTGTTTTTT.